A single count supports the clone carrying this T cell receptor (beta chain). The data stem from a study of control samples from healthy donors and cancer patients. Germline CDR1 reads MNHEY; CDR2 reads SVGEGT. This CDR3 has 13 amino acids. J gave up 8 bases and V 6 bases, and 7 bases lay outside the gene matches. The repertoire was sequenced with immunoSEQ multiplex PCR; TCRdb's copy has only in-frame clones and lacks some. The sample includes about 130,000 clones, almost 95% of them seen just once. The rearrangement joins TRBV6-2 or TRBV6-3 to TRBJ2-1, with 7 bases aligning to TRBD2. The specimen sequenced was PBMCs. The TCR was taken from an elderly man with head and neck cancer. The CDR3 here is CASSPGAGDEQFF. The CDR3 nucleotides are TGTGCCAGCAGCCCTGGGGCGGGAGATGAGCAGTTCTTC.